One sample yielded the 31 T cell receptor beta chains listed below, sequenced in a study of response to subunit inactivated influenza vaccine. TCRdb processed the RT-PCR reads anew with MiXCR; each CDR3 protein has one entry. The sample records hundreds of thousands of distinct CDR3 sequences, around 9.9% being singletons. This sample comprised PBMCs from blood, obtained 45 days after vaccination. The receptors stem from a man aged 50 to 59 who received an inactivated influenza vaccine.

The rearrangement joins TRBV10-3 to TRBJ2-5, with D maybe TRBD2 (6 bases). From germline, CDR1 is ENHRY and CDR2 SYGVKD. The CDR3 loop spans 14 amino acids. Between the trimmed V and J ends, which lost 10 bases and 5 bases, there was a span of 20 bases. The CDR3 DNA reads TGTGCCACTGCGGTAGCGGACTTCCGGGAGACCCAGTACTTC. Protein product: CATAVADFRETQYF.

This clonotype occurred a few times. The chain has TRBV4-3 and TRBJ2-7; 13 bases are shared with TRBD2. CDR3 size: 16 residues. CDR1 and CDR2 (germline): LGHNA, YSLEER. Losses at the gene ends were 1 base for V and 2 bases for J; bases not matched to a gene: 2. CDR3 sequence reads: CASSQGTSGRAYEQYF. CDR3 nucleotides: TGCGCCAGCAGCCAAGGTACTAGCGGGAGGGCCTACGAGCAGTACTTC.

There are a few counts of this clonotype. The chain's CDR3 is CASSLILGDTEAFF. For the CDR3, the DNA is TGTGCCAGCAGCTTGATTCTGGGGGACACTGAAGCTTTCTTT. The V and J genes are TRBV7-2 and TRBJ1-1, with a tentative D call TRBD1 (5 bases). Germline CDR1 SGHTA, CDR2 FQGNSA. Between the trimmed V and J ends, which lost 3 bases and 3 bases, there was a span of 11 bases. The length of the CDR3 is 14 residues.

The V call is TRBV5-1, the J call TRBJ2-3; 10 bases line up with TRBD2. The CDR3 spans 16 residues. Per germline, CDR1 SGHRS and CDR2 YFSETQ. The J segment lost 2 bases and the V segment lost 4 bases, leaving 7 bases of the junction unmatched. For the CDR3, the DNA is TGCGCCAGCAGCGTCCCTAGCGGGGGAGACACAGATACGCAGTATTTT. Its protein product is CASSVPSGGDTDTQYF.

The chain recombines TRBV9 with TRBJ2-1, with 14 bases aligning to TRBD2. Germline V lookup: CDR1 SGDLS, CDR2 YYNGEE. The CDR3 runs 16 residues. J lost 6 bases, V lost 2 bases, and 4 bases had no gene match. The CDR3 nucleotides are TGTGCCAGCAGCGTGGGACTAGCGGGAGTGCTCAATGAGCAGTTCTTC. Its protein product is CASSVGLAGVLNEQFF.

In its sample, this clonotype was seen a few times. The chain combines TRBV2 with TRBJ1-5; D unclear. Trimming left V 8 bases short and J 4 bases short, with 9 bases between. CDR1 is SNHLY and CDR2 is FYNNEI in the germline V gene. This CDR3 has 12 residues. CDR3: CASATQNQPQHF. Here the CDR3 DNA reads TGTGCCAGCGCAACACAGAATCAGCCCCAGCATTTT.

This clonotype occurred many times. This chain joins TRBV6-1 and TRBJ2-5, with TRBD2 identical over 7 bases. This CDR3 region has 15 residues. Germline CDR1 and CDR2: MNHNS and SASEGT. Trimming at V came to 6 bases and at J to 7 bases, leaving 14 bases not matched to a gene. The CDR3 sequence is CASSSWAGEVVTQYF. In nucleotides, the CDR3 is TGTGCCAGCAGCTCATGGGCGGGAGAGGTAGTGACCCAGTACTTC.

CDR3 DNA sequence: TGTGCCAGCAGCTACCAAGAAGATGAGCAGTTCTTC. Its protein is CASSYQEDEQFF. This rearrangement joins TRBV7-9 to TRBJ2-1, with no clear D. The CDR3 covers 12 residues. The V gene's germline CDR1 is SEHNR and CDR2 FQNEAQ (reference sequence). V lost 4 bases, J lost 8 bases, and 9 bases lay in between.

The chain joins TRBV2 to TRBJ2-3, with a possible D match to TRBD2 (6 bases). V gave up 6 bases and J gave up 3 bases, with 13 bases separating them. CDR3 length: 14 amino acids. The V gene's germline CDR1 is SNHLY and CDR2 FYNNEI. The CDR3 DNA reads TGTGCCAGCAGGCCGGGGGTAGCGACAGATACGCAGTATTTT. This encodes CASRPGVATDTQYF.

In this sample, this clonotype turned up a few times. This rearrangement joins TRBV4-3 to TRBJ2-7; no clear D gene. V dropped 0 bases and J dropped 3 bases, with 12 bases sitting between them. The CDR3 is 15 amino acids. Germline V gene lookup returns CDR1 LGHNA and CDR2 YSLEER. CDR3 loop: CASSQDWKLNYEQYF. CDR3 sequence (DNA): TGCGCCAGCAGCCAAGATTGGAAACTGAACTACGAGCAGTACTTC.

This clonotype has only a few counts. The chain employs TRBV20-1 and TRBJ1-5; tentative D call: TRBD1 (5 bases). This CDR3 has 13 amino acids. V lost 4 bases and J 7 bases, leaving 14 bases between the germline ends. The V gene's germline CDR1 is DFQATT and CDR2 SNEGSKA (reference sequence). CDR3 DNA: TGCAGTGCTATCTCAGGGTGGGAGCAGCCCCAGCATTTT. Translation: CSAISGWEQPQHF.

This clonotype has only a few counts. This chain links TRBV29-1 with TRBJ2-3, with TRBD2 matching 9 bases. CDR1 is SQVTM, CDR2 ANQGSEA, per germline. The CDR3 is 14 amino acids. Losses at the gene ends were 3 bases for V and 6 bases for J; bases not matched to a gene: 7. In DNA, the CDR3 is TGCAGCGTTGAGGCTAGCGGGAATGGGGATACGCAGTATTTT. This codes for CSVEASGNGDTQYF.

The rearrangement links TRBV7-9 to TRBJ2-1, with D unclear. Between the trimmed V and J ends, which lost 3 bases and 4 bases, there was a span of 10 bases. Germline CDR1 is SEHNR and CDR2 is FQNEAQ (reference sequence). This CDR3 is 14 amino acids long. CDR3 residues: CASSFNGVYNEQFF. The CDR3 DNA follows: TGTGCCAGCAGCTTCAACGGAGTATACAATGAGCAGTTCTTC.

This clonotype was detected only a few times. The CDR3: CATSDPTNRGDTQYF. For the CDR3, the DNA is TGTGCCACCAGTGACCCTACAAACAGGGGCGATACGCAGTATTTT. This chain joins TRBV24-1 and TRBJ2-3, with 7 bases matching TRBD1. Trimming removed 4 bases from V and 6 bases from J; junction bases left unmatched: 9. Germline V gene sequence: CDR1 KGHDR, CDR2 SFDVKD. The CDR3 length is 15 residues.

This clonotype appeared many times. V and J are TRBV10-3 and TRBJ1-1; D unresolved. Germline values: CDR1 ENHRY, CDR2 SYGVKD. The CDR3 extends over 14 amino acids. V was pared by 0 bases and J by 6 bases, with 11 bases between. The CDR3 DNA reads TGTGCCATCAGTGAGTCGGAGGGTTGGGCTGAAGCTTTCTTT. Protein product: CAISESEGWAEAFF.

This clonotype has more than one count but fewer than ten. The V call is TRBV29-1, the J call TRBJ1-1; 7 nucleotides agree with TRBD1. Germline V gene sequence: CDR1 SQVTM, CDR2 ANQGSEA. V shed 6 bases and J 0 bases; nucleotides not matched to a gene: 13. The CDR3 length is 16 residues. The CDR3 DNA reads TGCAGCGTGGTGACAGGGAAGGGGAGGATGAACACTGAAGCTTTCTTT. Protein: CSVVTGKGRMNTEAFF.

The chain employs TRBV20-1 and TRBJ2-7, with D possibly TRBD2 on 6 matching bases. The CDR3 runs 14 residues. In germline, CDR1 is DFQATT, CDR2 SNEGSKA (reference sequence). Trimming took 1 base from V and 2 from J, leaving 12 bases between them. CDR3 in DNA: TGCAGTGCTAGAGCTGTAGGCGGGACCTACGAGCAGTACTTC. Translating gives CSARAVGGTYEQYF.

This clonotype was counted a few times. The V and J genes are TRBV5-1 and TRBJ2-2; 12 nucleotides match TRBD1. V was pared by 4 bases and J by 9 bases, with 4 bases of the junction left unmatched. CDR1 SGHRS and CDR2 YFSETQ come from the germline V gene. CDR3 size: 14 residues. CDR3 sequence: CASSRDRGRWELFF. The DNA for the CDR3 is TGCGCCAGCAGCCGGGACAGGGGGCGTTGGGAGCTGTTTTTT.

This clonotype was detected only once. The chain has TRBV7-6 and TRBJ2-1; 8 positions agree with TRBD2. The CDR3 length is 15 residues. The junction had 6 bases not matched to a gene; V was cut back by 7 bases and J by 1 base. Germline CDR1 and CDR2: SGHVS and FNYEAQ. The DNA of the CDR3 is TGTGCCAGCACATCCCTAGCGGGTTCCTACAATGAGCAGTTCTTC. Encoded protein: CASTSLAGSYNEQFF.

This clonotype was seen only a few times. The chain links TRBV29-1 to TRBJ1-2, with 11 bases matching TRBD1. CDR3 length equals 14 residues. Germline CDR1 reads SQVTM; CDR2 reads ANQGSEA. V trimming: 4 bases; J trimming: 8 bases; junction bases outside the gene matches: 9. The CDR3 region is CSVGGTGGRTGYTF. The CDR3 DNA reads as TGCAGCGTTGGGGGGACAGGGGGACGTACAGGCTACACCTTC.

This clonotype was seen a handful of times. The chain is built from TRBV30 and TRBJ1-5, with a weak D call TRBD1 (6 bases). The CDR3 is 13 residues long. CDR1 and CDR2 from the germline V gene are GTSNPN and SVGIG (reference sequence). Trimming pared 7 bases from V and 2 bases from J, leaving 12 bases between. CDR3 coding DNA: TGTGCCTCACAGGGTAGTGGCAATCAGCCCCAGCATTTT. It codes for CASQGSGNQPQHF.

In this sample, this clonotype turned up many times. The genes are TRBV9 and TRBJ2-1; perhaps TRBD2 as D (5 bases). V was cut by 0 bases and J by 2 bases, with 9 bases left in between. This CDR3 is 15 amino acids long. The V gene's germline CDR1 is SGDLS and CDR2 YYNGEE. The CDR3: CASSVGGETYNEQFF. CDR3 nucleotides: TGTGCCAGCAGCGTAGGGGGAGAGACCTACAATGAGCAGTTCTTC.

Remarks on this clonotype: A read error may be the cause here, since a much bigger clone is one base away. The chain links TRBV7-8 to TRBJ2-5; D gene unclear. The CDR3 loop spans 12 amino acids. The V and J ends lost 5 bases and 0 bases respectively, with 4 bases between them. CDR1 and CDR2 from the germline V gene are SGHVS and FQNEAQ. CDR3 sequence (DNA): TGTGCCAGCAGCCCCCACCAAGAGACCCAGTACTTC. Residues: CASSPHQETQYF. Using reference TRBV7-8 and TRBJ2-5 for the parts outside the CDR3, the full variable domain is GAGVSQSPRYKVAKRGQDVALRCDPISGHVSLFWYQQALGQGPEFLTYFQNEAQLDKSGLPSDRFFAERPEGSVSTLKIQRTQQEDSAVYLCASSPHQETQYFGPGTRLLVL.

This clonotype was detected many times. This chain links TRBV12-3 or TRBV12-4 with TRBJ2-5; 13 bases align to TRBD2. The V segment lost 1 base and the J segment 4 bases; nucleotides outside the gene matches: 0. The CDR3 sequence is 15 residues long. The CDR3 region is CASSLGTSGGETQYF. The CDR3 DNA reads TGTGCCAGCAGTTTAGGGACTAGCGGGGGAGAGACCCAGTACTTC.

This clonotype was found a few times. DNA of the CDR3: TGCAGCGTGGGAGGTCGGGAGATCTACGAGCAGTACTTC. As protein: CSVGGREIYEQYF. The chain combines TRBV29-1 with TRBJ2-7; weak D call: TRBD2 (6 bases). This CDR3 has 13 residues. CDR1 and CDR2 from the germline V gene are SQVTM and ANQGSEA. Trimming left V 6 bases short and J 3 bases short, with 15 bases between.

The rearrangement joins TRBV7-7 to TRBJ2-7, with D possibly TRBD2 on 5 matching bases. The CDR3 totals 15 residues. Germline lookup yields CDR1 SSHAT and CDR2 FNYEAQ (reference sequence). V was shortened by 4 bases and J by 3 bases, with 16 bases between the two germline ends. The CDR3 protein is CASSSGSGTIYEQYF. In DNA, the CDR3 is TGTGCCAGCAGCTCAGGAAGCGGAACTATCTACGAGCAGTACTTC. The whole variable domain, remainder taken from reference TRBV7-7 and TRBJ2-7, is GAGVSQSPRYKVTKRGQDVTLRCDPISSHATLYWYQQALGQGPEFLTYFNYEAQPDKSGLPSDRFSAERPEGSISTLTIQRTEQRDSAMYRCASSSGSGTIYEQYFGPGTRLTVT.

The J gene is TRBJ1-4, the V gene TRBV2; D not resolved. This CDR3 region has 12 residues. The V end lost 8 bases, the J end lost 7 bases, and 11 bases lay between the germline ends. The germline CDR1 and CDR2 sequences are SNHLY and FYNNEI. DNA for the CDR3: TGTGCCAGCTGCCGGGCCCTTGAAAAACTGTTTTTT. It translates to CASCRALEKLFF.

This clonotype has more than one count but fewer than ten. V and J are TRBV9 and TRBJ2-5, with 9 bases fitting TRBD2. Germline assignment: CDR1 SGDLS and CDR2 YYNGEE. The V segment lost 4 bases and the J segment 3 bases; nucleotides outside the gene matches: 4. The CDR3 contains 14 residues. The CDR3 protein is CASSLTSGKETQYF. The DNA for the CDR3 is TGTGCCAGCAGCTTGACTAGCGGTAAAGAGACCCAGTACTTC. The full variable domain, completed using reference TRBV9 and TRBJ2-5, is DSGVTQTPKHLITATGQRVTLRCSPRSGDLSVYWYQQSLDQGLQFLIQYYNGEERAKGNILERFSAQQFPDLHSELNLSSLELGDSALYFCASSLTSGKETQYFGPGTRLLVL.

This clonotype was detected a few times. This chain connects TRBV20-1 to TRBJ2-4; 7 bases agree with TRBD2. Germline assignment: CDR1 DFQATT and CDR2 SNEGSKA (reference sequence). The CDR3 is made up of 15 amino acids. The trim removed 5 bases at V and 0 bases at J, leaving 7 bases unmatched. Written as DNA, the CDR3 is TGCAGTGCTTATAGCGGGTCCTTAGCCAAAAACATTCAGTACTTC. Translating it yields CSAYSGSLAKNIQYF.

This clonotype turned up a few times. The genes are TRBV4-1 and TRBJ2-1, with unresolved D. Germline V gene data show CDR1 as MGHRA and CDR2 as YSYEKL. The CDR3 is made up of 12 amino acids. Trimming shortened V by 0 bases and J by 9 bases, and 6 bases separated the two germline ends. In DNA form, the CDR3 reads TGCGCCAGCAGCCAAGAGGTCGGTGAGCAGTTCTTC. This translates into CASSQEVGEQFF.

The chain joins TRBV27 to TRBJ1-2, with 7 bases fitting TRBD1. The V segment lost 5 bases and the J segment 2 bases; nucleotides outside the gene matches: 11. CDR1 MNHEY and CDR2 SMNVEV come from the germline V gene (reference sequence). The CDR3 is made up of 16 amino acids. Written as DNA, the CDR3 is TGTGCCAGCAGTAGCTGGACAGGTGGGATGAACTATGGCTACACCTTC. Amino acids: CASSSWTGGMNYGYTF.